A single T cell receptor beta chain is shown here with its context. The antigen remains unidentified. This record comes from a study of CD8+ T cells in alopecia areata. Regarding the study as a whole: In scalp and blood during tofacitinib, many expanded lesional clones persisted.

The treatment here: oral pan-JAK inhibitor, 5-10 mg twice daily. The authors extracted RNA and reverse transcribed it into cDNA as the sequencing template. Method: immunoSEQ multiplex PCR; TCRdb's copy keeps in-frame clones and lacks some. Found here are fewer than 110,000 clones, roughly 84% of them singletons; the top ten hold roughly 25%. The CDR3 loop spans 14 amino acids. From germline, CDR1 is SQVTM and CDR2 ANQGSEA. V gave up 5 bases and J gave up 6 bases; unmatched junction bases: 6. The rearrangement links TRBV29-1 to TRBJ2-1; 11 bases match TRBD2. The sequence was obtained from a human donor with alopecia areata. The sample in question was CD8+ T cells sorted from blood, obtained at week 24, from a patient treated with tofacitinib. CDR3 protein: CSVFSLAGVNEQFF. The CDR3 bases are TGCAGCGTTTTTTCACTAGCGGGGGTCAATGAGCAGTTCTTC.